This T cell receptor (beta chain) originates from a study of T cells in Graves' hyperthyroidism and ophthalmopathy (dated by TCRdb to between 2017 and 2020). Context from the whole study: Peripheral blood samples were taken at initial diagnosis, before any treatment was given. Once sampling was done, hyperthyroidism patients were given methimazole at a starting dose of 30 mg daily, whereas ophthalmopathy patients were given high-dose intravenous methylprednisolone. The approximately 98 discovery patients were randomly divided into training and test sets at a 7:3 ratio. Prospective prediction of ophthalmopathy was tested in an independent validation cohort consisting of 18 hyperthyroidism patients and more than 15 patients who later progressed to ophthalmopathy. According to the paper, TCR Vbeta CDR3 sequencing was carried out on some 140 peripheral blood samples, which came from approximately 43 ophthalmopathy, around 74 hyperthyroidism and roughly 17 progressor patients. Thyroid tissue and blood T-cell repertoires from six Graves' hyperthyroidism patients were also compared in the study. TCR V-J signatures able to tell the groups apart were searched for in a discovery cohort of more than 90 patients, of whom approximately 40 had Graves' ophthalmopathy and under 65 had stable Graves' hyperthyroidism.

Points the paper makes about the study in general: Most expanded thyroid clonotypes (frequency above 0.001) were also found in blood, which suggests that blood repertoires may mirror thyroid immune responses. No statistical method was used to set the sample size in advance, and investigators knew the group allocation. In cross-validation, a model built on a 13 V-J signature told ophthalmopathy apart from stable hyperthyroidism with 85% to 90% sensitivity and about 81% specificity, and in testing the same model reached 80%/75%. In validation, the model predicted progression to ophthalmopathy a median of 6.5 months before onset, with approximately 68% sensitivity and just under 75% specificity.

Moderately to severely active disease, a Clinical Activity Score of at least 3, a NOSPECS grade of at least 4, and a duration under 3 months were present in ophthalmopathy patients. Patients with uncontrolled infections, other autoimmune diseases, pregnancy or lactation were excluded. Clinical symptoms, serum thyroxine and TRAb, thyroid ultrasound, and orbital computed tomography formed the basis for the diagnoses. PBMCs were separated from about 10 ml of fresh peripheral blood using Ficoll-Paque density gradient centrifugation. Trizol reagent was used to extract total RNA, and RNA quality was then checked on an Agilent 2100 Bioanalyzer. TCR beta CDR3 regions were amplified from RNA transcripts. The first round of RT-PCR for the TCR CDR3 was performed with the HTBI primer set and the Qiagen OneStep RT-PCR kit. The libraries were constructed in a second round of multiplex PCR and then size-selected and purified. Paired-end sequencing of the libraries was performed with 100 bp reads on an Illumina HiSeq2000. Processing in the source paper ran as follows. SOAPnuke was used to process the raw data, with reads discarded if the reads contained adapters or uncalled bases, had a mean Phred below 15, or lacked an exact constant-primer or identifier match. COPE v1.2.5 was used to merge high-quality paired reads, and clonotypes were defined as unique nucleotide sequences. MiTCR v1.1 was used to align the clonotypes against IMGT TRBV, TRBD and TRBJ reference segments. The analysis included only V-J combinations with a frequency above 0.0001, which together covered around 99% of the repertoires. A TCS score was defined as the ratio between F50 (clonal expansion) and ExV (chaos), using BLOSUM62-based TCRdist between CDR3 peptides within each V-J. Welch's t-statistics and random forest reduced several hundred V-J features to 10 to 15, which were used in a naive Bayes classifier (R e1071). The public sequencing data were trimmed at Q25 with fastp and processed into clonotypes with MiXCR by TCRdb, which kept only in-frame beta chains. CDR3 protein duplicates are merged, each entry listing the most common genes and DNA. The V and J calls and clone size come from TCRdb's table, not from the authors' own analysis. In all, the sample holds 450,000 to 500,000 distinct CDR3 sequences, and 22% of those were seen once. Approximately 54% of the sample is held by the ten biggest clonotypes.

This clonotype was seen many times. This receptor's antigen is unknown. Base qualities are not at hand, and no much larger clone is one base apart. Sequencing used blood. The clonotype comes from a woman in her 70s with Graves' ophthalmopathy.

The DNA reads TGCGCCAGCAGTTTCGGGGGGGAGGATCAGCCCCAGCATTTT. Its coded protein is CASSFGGEDQPQHF. The chain employs TRBV10-2 and TRBJ1-5; possibly the D gene is TRBD1, per 5 matching bases. The germline V gene sets CDR1 to WSHSY and CDR2 to SAAADI. V is clipped by 5 bases and J by 5 bases, and the sequence between their germline boundaries is 13 bases long. The CDR3 spans 14 residues, from the cysteine through the phenylalanine. Only CDR3 DNA remains: 42 bases, in frame from the first base.